The 25 T cell receptor beta chains listed next were all sequenced from one sample in a study of cytomegalovirus exposure and HLA in healthy donors. The protocol was immunoSEQ multiplex PCR, while the TCRdb copy is restricted to in-frame clones and leaves out a portion. The table has some 200,000 clones, approximately 82% seen once. Sequenced input: PBMCs. The receptors stem from a woman between 25 and 40 years old in good health and CMV-seropositive.

The V call is TRBV6-5, the J call TRBJ1-2, with 11 nucleotides matching TRBD1. Germline V CDR1 and CDR2: MNHEY, SVGAGI. J lost 10 bases, V lost 4 bases, and 14 bases had no gene match. The CDR3 loop spans 16 amino acids. CDR3 sequence (DNA): TGTGCCAGCAGTTGGGGGACAGGGGGATTGGTTGGGGACTACACCTTC. This translates into CASSWGTGGLVGDYTF.

This clone was recorded once. The rearrangement uses TRBV2 and TRBJ2-1, with 8 bases aligning to TRBD2. V dropped 6 bases and J dropped 8; count of bases not matched to a gene: 9. This CDR3 spans 14 amino acids. The germline V gene has CDR1 SNHLY and CDR2 FYNNEI. The CDR3 sequence is CASSSGLERHEQFF. CDR3 nucleotide sequence: TGTGCCAGCAGCTCGGGACTAGAACGTCATGAGCAGTTCTTC.

This clone was seen once. The rearrangement joins TRBV6-5 to TRBJ2-3; unclear D gene. Trimming left V 6 bases short and J 3 bases short, with 10 bases between. This CDR3 comprises 13 residues. Germline V gives CDR1 MNHEY, CDR2 SVGAGI. CDR3 sequence (DNA): TGTGCCAGCAGAACGACAAGAACAGATACGCAGTATTTT. This sequence encodes CASRTTRTDTQYF.

V is TRBV30 and J is TRBJ1-5; TRBD1 might be the D (5 bases). CDR3 length: 13 amino acids. Germline-derived CDR1 and CDR2 are GTSNPN and SVGIG (reference sequence). V lost 2 bases, J lost 6 bases, and 11 bases lay in between. DNA of the CDR3: TGTGCCTGGAGTCTTGGGGGGGGTCAGCCCCAGCATTTT. This translates into CAWSLGGGQPQHF.

The chain links TRBV6-1 to TRBJ1-1; no clear D. The CDR3 covers 13 residues. V was trimmed by 7 bases and J by 1 base, leaving 10 bases between them. Germline lookup yields CDR1 MNHNS and CDR2 SASEGT. The CDR3 is CASTVNRNTEAFF. Here the CDR3 DNA reads TGTGCCAGCACCGTAAACAGGAACACTGAAGCTTTCTTT.

A few counts support this clone. J is TRBJ2-5 and V is TRBV2; TRBD2 matches 9 bases. Germline V lookup: CDR1 SNHLY, CDR2 FYNNEI. The ends lost 4 bases at V and 5 bases at J; junction bases unmatched: 8. There are 15 residues in the CDR3. The CDR3 loop is CASSGGRAPIETQYF. The CDR3 DNA reads as TGTGCCAGCAGTGGCGGGAGGGCCCCCATCGAGACCCAGTACTTC.

This clone came up once. CDR3 sequence: CASSQTSGRAWEQFF. As DNA, the CDR3 is TGCGCCAGCAGCCAAACTAGCGGGAGGGCCTGGGAGCAGTTCTTC. This chain connects TRBV5-1 to TRBJ2-1; 13 positions match TRBD2. V lost 4 bases, J lost 10 bases, and 8 bases stayed unmatched. The CDR3 has 15 residues. Germline V CDR1 and CDR2: SGHRS, YFSETQ.

This chain joins TRBV15 and TRBJ2-5; no clear D gene. Trimming took 1 base from V and 4 from J, leaving 7 bases between them. This CDR3 has 13 residues. Germline V gene lookup returns CDR1 LNHNV and CDR2 YYDKDF (reference sequence). The CDR3 nucleotides read TGTGCCACCAGCAGAGTACTTACAGAGACCCAGTACTTC. This encodes CATSRVLTETQYF.

The chain couples TRBV7-2 to TRBJ2-7, with 7 bases identical to TRBD2. The germline CDR1 and CDR2 sequences are SGHTA and FQGNSA. This CDR3 has 15 amino acids. The junction had 3 bases not matched to a gene; V was cut back by 1 base and J by 0 bases. The CDR3 loop reads CASSLDPGGSYEQYF. CDR3 coding DNA: TGTGCCAGCAGCTTAGACCCGGGGGGCTCCTACGAGCAGTACTTC.

The chain uses TRBV10-3 and TRBJ1-4, with a possible D match to TRBD1 (5 bases). The CDR3 spans 14 residues. Germline V gene data show CDR1 as ENHRY and CDR2 as SYGVKD. V was cut by 2 bases and J by 7 bases, with 11 bases left in between. The CDR3 DNA is TGTGCCATCAGTGAGGGGCAGGGAGGTGAAAAACTGTTTTTT. Translated, it gives CAISEGQGGEKLFF.

The chain joins TRBV28 to TRBJ1-4; 9 bases align to TRBD1. The germline CDR1 and CDR2 sequences are MDHEN and SYDVKM. V was clipped by 5 bases and J by 7 bases; unmatched bases: 8. The CDR3 length is 15 residues. CDR3 sequence (DNA): TGTGCCAGCAGTATCCACAGGGGGCAGGGTGAAAAACTGTTTTTT. Translating gives CASSIHRGQGEKLFF.

The CDR3 nucleotides are TGTGCCAGCAGCCAGCGTCCACGTCCAATCTATGGCTACACCTTC. As protein: CASSQRPRPIYGYTF. The genes are TRBV14 and TRBJ1-2; D unresolved. Looked up from germline, CDR1 is SGHDN and CDR2 is FVKESK. Trimming took off 3 bases at V and 4 bases at J, with 15 bases between the two ends. The CDR3 contains 15 residues. Based on the CDR3 plus reference TRBV14 and TRBJ1-2, the full variable domain is EAGVTQFPSHSVIEKGQTVTLRCDPISGHDNLYWYRRVMGKEIKFLLHFVKESKQDESGMPNNRFLAERTGGTYSTLKVQPAELEDSGVYFCASSQRPRPIYGYTFGSGTRLTVV.

The chain links TRBV2 to TRBJ1-1; maybe TRBD1 (5 bases). The germline CDR1 and CDR2 sequences are SNHLY and FYNNEI. The V gene lost 6 bases and the J gene lost 4 bases, with 15 bases spanning the gap. The CDR3 contains 14 residues. CDR3 DNA: TGTGCCAGCAGCCCCCTCGGGGGGTCCACTGAAGCTTTCTTT. This translates into CASSPLGGSTEAFF. The whole variable domain, filled in from reference TRBV2 and TRBJ1-1, reads EPEVTQTPSHQVTQMGQEVILRCVPISNHLYFYWYRQILGQKVEFLVSFYNNEISEKSEIFDDQFSVERPDGSNFTLKIRSTKLEDSAMYFCASSPLGGSTEAFFGQGTRLTVV.

This clone was seen just once. J is TRBJ1-2 and V is TRBV27, with D possibly matching TRBD1 (5 bases). CDR3 length: 13 residues. Germline loops: CDR1 MNHEY, CDR2 SMNVEV (reference sequence). The V end was cut by 6 bases, the J end by 7 bases, with 15 bases between. Written as DNA, the CDR3 is TGTGCCAGCAGACAGGAGGGCACAGTTGGCTACACCTTC. This sequence encodes CASRQEGTVGYTF.

This rearrangement joins TRBV13 to TRBJ2-5; 16 positions agree with TRBD2. Germline loops: CDR1 PRHDT, CDR2 FYEKMQ (reference sequence). Unmatched junction bases numbered 3, after V lost 3 bases and J lost 2 bases. The CDR3 has 17 amino acids. CDR3 in DNA: TGTGCCAGCAGCTTCGGGACTAGCGGGAGGGCACAAGAGACCCAGTACTTC. Amino acid sequence: CASSFGTSGRAQETQYF.

This clone was seen only once. This chain connects TRBV5-1 to TRBJ2-3; possible D gene TRBD2, 5 bases. Trimming took 6 bases from V and 2 from J, leaving 16 bases between them. This CDR3 has 15 amino acids. Germline V gives CDR1 SGHRS, CDR2 YFSETQ. The CDR3 is CASTLEGRATDTQYF. In DNA, the CDR3 is TGCGCCAGCACCCTAGAAGGGAGAGCCACAGATACGCAGTATTTT.

This clone was seen just once. The chain has TRBV30 and TRBJ2-7; a possible D gene is TRBD1 (5 bases). The ends were cut back, 3 bases at V and 4 bases at J, with 22 bases in the middle. The CDR3 sequence is 16 residues long. Germline V gives CDR1 GTSNPN, CDR2 SVGIG (reference sequence). For the CDR3, the DNA is TGTGCCTGGAGACCCCAGGGTTTTAGGGTGGGTTACGAGCAGTACTTC. It specifies CAWRPQGFRVGYEQYF.

The V and J genes are TRBV7-2 and TRBJ2-2; 10 bases match TRBD1. CDR1 is SGHTA, CDR2 FQGNSA, per germline. The junction had 10 bases not matched to a gene; V was cut back by 7 bases and J by 8 bases. This CDR3 has 15 amino acids. This CDR3 reads CASTTGGRESGELFF. As DNA, the CDR3 is TGTGCCAGCACGACAGGGGGCAGGGAGTCAGGGGAGCTGTTTTTT.

This chain connects TRBV7-8 to TRBJ2-1; 13 bases align to TRBD2. The CDR3 has 15 amino acids. Germline loops: CDR1 SGHVS, CDR2 FQNEAQ. Germline trimming cut 4 bases from V and 9 bases from J; bases unmatched to any gene: 6. The CDR3 nucleotides read TGTGCCAGCAGCTACGGGACTAGCGGGATGGGTGAGCAGTTCTTC. Translation: CASSYGTSGMGEQFF.

CDR3 sequence reads: CASLRKLTDTQYF. CDR3 DNA: TGCGCCAGCTTACGAAAACTCACAGATACGCAGTATTTT. The chain is built from TRBV10-1 and TRBJ2-3, with D unresolved. V lost 8 bases and J 2 bases, leaving 11 bases between the germline ends. This CDR3 is 13 amino acids long. Germline CDR1 WNHNN, CDR2 SYGVQD (reference sequence).

This sequence joins TRBV7-3 and TRBJ1-5; D may be TRBD1 (5 bases). The CDR3 is 13 residues long. Germline-derived CDR1 and CDR2 are SGHTA and FQGTGA. Trimming shortened V by 5 bases and J by 1 base, and 6 bases separated the two germline ends. For the CDR3, the DNA is TGTGCCAGCAGCGGGGGGAGCAATCAGCCCCAGCATTTT. Residues: CASSGGSNQPQHF.

V and J are TRBV7-8 and TRBJ2-3; TRBD2 is a possible D gene (6 bases). CDR3 length equals 14 residues. In germline, CDR1 is SGHVS, CDR2 FQNEAQ. V lost 3 bases to trimming and J lost 5 bases, with 12 bases between them. CDR3 DNA: TGTGCCAGCAGCTTTCTTTCGGGGGTAGATACGCAGTATTTT. Translating it yields CASSFLSGVDTQYF. The whole variable domain, filled in from reference TRBV7-8 and TRBJ2-3, reads GAGVSQSPRYKVAKRGQDVALRCDPISGHVSLFWYQQALGQGPEFLTYFQNEAQLDKSGLPSDRFFAERPEGSVSTLKIQRTQQEDSAVYLCASSFLSGVDTQYFGPGTRLTVL.

V is TRBV6-6 and J is TRBJ2-7; TRBD1 might be the D (5 bases). Germline lookup yields CDR1 MNHNY and CDR2 SVGAGI (reference sequence). The CDR3 runs 14 residues. V lost 7 bases and J lost 7, with 20 bases in between. CDR3 region: CASTKESTDKEQYF. CDR3 nucleotides: TGTGCCAGCACCAAGGAATCCACGGACAAGGAGCAGTACTTC.

This clone occurred once. The rearrangement uses TRBV7-8 and TRBJ2-7, with D possibly matching TRBD1 (5 bases). The CDR3 is 15 amino acids. Germline CDR1 SGHVS, CDR2 FQNEAQ. Trimming took off 4 bases at V and 1 base at J, with 14 bases between the two ends. In DNA form, the CDR3 reads TGTGCCAGCAGCTCCCAAGGGGCAACTTCCTACGAGCAGTACTTC. This gives the protein CASSSQGATSYEQYF.

This chain links TRBV4-2 with TRBJ2-1, with 9 bases lining up with TRBD2. The CDR3 covers 16 residues. J lost 4 bases, V lost 2 bases, and 6 bases had no gene match. Germline values: CDR1 LGHNA, CDR2 YNFKEQ. In DNA, the CDR3 is TGTGCCAGCAGCCAACGGAGCGGGGGGAAATACAATGAGCAGTTCTTC. This codes for CASSQRSGGKYNEQFF.